Listed below are T cell receptor beta chains from one sample, sequenced in a study of blood T cell repertoires in COVID-19. Profiled with immunoSEQ multiplex PCR; TCRdb holds only in-frame clones, not every one. The table shows 180,000 or so clones, with 75% to 90% occurring only once. Sample: peripheral blood. These receptors were obtained from a woman aged 55-70 years with acute or convalescent COVID-19. Both conserved end residues are part of each CDR3. D genes are given only for firm matches. Clone size is given for some rows only: seen once, a few or many times, or a class if the clone is expanded.

d_gene	v_gene	j_gene	abundance	CDR3nt	CDR3aa
.	TRBV30	TRBJ1-1	.	TGTGCCTGGATGGGGGGAAGGTCTGAAGCTTTCTTT	CAWMGGRSEAFF
.	TRBV6-6	TRBJ1-1	.	TGTGCCAGCAGTTACTCGCAGGTTGAAGCTTTCTTT	CASSYSQVEAFF
TRBD2	TRBV15	TRBJ2-1	.	TGTGCCACCAGCGGGAGGGGGGTAGCGGGAGAGTGGGACAATGAGCAGTTCTTC	CATSGRGVAGEWDNEQFF
TRBD2	TRBV18	TRBJ2-1	.	TGTGCCAGCTCACCACTAGCGGGAGGCGCCGATGAGCAGTTCTTC	CASSPLAGGADEQFF
.	TRBV6-1	TRBJ1-6	.	TGTGCCAGCAGTGAACGAGGCAGGGGAAATTCACCCCTCCACTTT	CASSERGRGNSPLHF
.	TRBV7-2	TRBJ2-3	.	TGTGCCAGCAGCTTAGTGGCGGGAAGCACAGATACGCAGTATTTT	CASSLVAGSTDTQYF
.	TRBV5-1	TRBJ2-1	once	TGCGCCAGCAGCTTGAGACTAGACTCCTACAATGAGCAGTTCTTC	CASSLRLDSYNEQFF
TRBD1	TRBV19	TRBJ1-1	.	TGTGCCAGTGGACAGGGGTTAGGCACTGAAGCTTTCTTT	CASGQGLGTEAFF
.	TRBV25-1	TRBJ2-2	.	TGTGCCAGCAGTGACGGGATAAGGAACACCGGGGAGCTGTTTTTT	CASSDGIRNTGELFF
.	TRBV6-1	TRBJ1-6	.	TGTGCCAGCAGTGACCGGCAGGCCCAGCTTAATTCACCCCTCCACTTT	CASSDRQAQLNSPLHF
.	TRBV2	TRBJ1-3	.	TGTGCCAGCAGTGAAGTAGCCATCTCTGGAAACACCATATATTTT	CASSEVAISGNTIYF
.	TRBV5-1	TRBJ2-7	.	TGCGCCAGCGCGGCCAGCGGCTCCTACGAGCAGTACTTC	CASAASGSYEQYF
.	TRBV19	TRBJ1-2	.	TGTGCCAGTAGTATTCTCGACAAGGGCTACACCTTC	CASSILDKGYTF
.	TRBV5-1	TRBJ1-2	.	TGCGCCAGCAGCTTGGCGCAAGGGGCGGACTATGGCTACACCTTC	CASSLAQGADYGYTF